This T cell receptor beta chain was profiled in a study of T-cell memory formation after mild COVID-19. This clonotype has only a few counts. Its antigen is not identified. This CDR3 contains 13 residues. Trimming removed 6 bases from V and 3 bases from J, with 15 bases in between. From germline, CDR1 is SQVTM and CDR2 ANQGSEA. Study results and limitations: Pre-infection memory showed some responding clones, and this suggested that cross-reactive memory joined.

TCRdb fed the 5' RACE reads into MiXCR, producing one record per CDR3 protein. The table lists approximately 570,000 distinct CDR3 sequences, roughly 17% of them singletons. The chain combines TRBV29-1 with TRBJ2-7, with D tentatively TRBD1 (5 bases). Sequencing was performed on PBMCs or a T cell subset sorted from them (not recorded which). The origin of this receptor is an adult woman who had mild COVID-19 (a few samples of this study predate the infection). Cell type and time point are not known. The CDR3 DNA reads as TGCAGCGTGCTAACACCAGGGTTCTACGAGCAGTACTTC. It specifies CSVLTPGFYEQYF.